These 15 T cell receptor beta chains were sequenced from one sample in a study of yellow fever vaccine responses in identical twins. TCRdb re-analysed the RT-PCR reads in MiXCR, keeping a single row per CDR3 protein. The data contain 15,000 to 20,000 distinct CDR3 sequences, around 80% of them seen just once; the ten biggest clones take up 1.8%. This specimen consisted of T cells from blood (PBMCs), unsorted or a sorted subset (not recorded which), obtained before or after yellow fever vaccination (not recorded which). These receptor sequences come from a woman between 18 and 29 years old who received the yellow fever vaccine.

This chain uses TRBV11-3 with TRBJ2-7; D remains unclear. The germline V gene encodes CDR1 SGHNT and CDR2 YENEEA. The CDR3 is 11 residues long. V was trimmed by 5 bases and J by 6 bases, leaving 8 bases between them. The chain's CDR3 is CASSTPPEQYF. CDR3 in DNA: TGTGCCAGCAGCACACCCCCCGAGCAGTACTTC.

The rearrangement joins TRBV5-6 to TRBJ2-7, with 12 bases identical to TRBD2. Trimming removed 3 bases from V and 9 bases from J; junction bases left unmatched: 13. The CDR3 runs 16 residues. Germline V gene data show CDR1 as SGHDT and CDR2 as YYEEEE. As DNA, the CDR3 is TGTGCCAGCAGCTCCCGACTAGCGGGGGCGGTTTTAGGGCAGTACTTC. Translation: CASSSRLAGAVLGQYF.

The chain carries TRBV29-1 and TRBJ2-7, with 7 bases lining up with TRBD2. This CDR3 spans 13 amino acids. Germline V lookup: CDR1 SQVTM, CDR2 ANQGSEA. The V segment lost 4 bases and the J segment 5 bases; nucleotides outside the gene matches: 8. The CDR3 loop is CSVAGGRGDEQYF. For the CDR3, the DNA is TGCAGCGTTGCAGGCGGGAGAGGGGACGAGCAGTACTTC.

The J gene is TRBJ1-2, the V gene TRBV7-6; D is perhaps TRBD1 (5 bases). In germline, CDR1 is SGHVS, CDR2 FNYEAQ. Trimming cost V 5 bases and J 8 bases, with 18 bases left between them. The CDR3 extends over 14 amino acids. The CDR3 DNA follows: TGTGCCAGCAGCCCGCTGCTCCAGGGTCGGGGCTACACCTTC. It specifies CASSPLLQGRGYTF.

The chain links TRBV5-6 to TRBJ2-1; TRBD2 agrees at 9 bases. Per germline, CDR1 SGHDT and CDR2 YYEEEE. After removal of 4 bases from V and 8 bases from J, the junction contained 10 bases not matched to a gene. The CDR3 is made up of 15 amino acids. The CDR3 here is CASSTAGTSIYEQFF. DNA for the CDR3: TGTGCCAGCAGCACAGCCGGGACTAGCATCTATGAGCAGTTCTTC.

This sequence joins TRBV5-1 and TRBJ2-7; TRBD1 agrees at 7 bases. The CDR3 is made up of 16 amino acids. V trimming: 1 base; J trimming: 0 bases; junction bases outside the gene matches: 7. Germline V gives CDR1 SGHRS, CDR2 YFSETQ. The CDR3 loop reads CASSLRPTGDSYEQYF. The CDR3 DNA follows: TGCGCCAGCAGCTTGAGGCCAACAGGGGACTCCTACGAGCAGTACTTC.

The J gene is TRBJ1-3, the V gene TRBV7-9; 8 bases are shared with TRBD1. Germline assignment: CDR1 SEHNR and CDR2 FQNEAQ (reference sequence). After removal of 1 base from V and 3 bases from J, the junction contained 2 bases not matched to a gene. The CDR3 totals 15 residues. For the CDR3, the DNA is TGTGCCAGCAGCTTAGTGGACAGGGATGGAAACACCATATATTTT. This codes for CASSLVDRDGNTIYF.

This clonotype was found once. This chain connects TRBV30 to TRBJ2-5; 7 bases agree with TRBD1. The CDR3 consists of 13 residues. With V trimmed by 3 bases and J by 2 bases, 3 bases remained unmatched. Germline CDR1 GTSNPN, CDR2 SVGIG (reference sequence). CDR3 protein: CAWSRDSQETQYF. The CDR3 nucleotides are TGTGCCTGGAGCCGGGACAGTCAAGAGACCCAGTACTTC. The full variable domain, rest sourced from reference TRBV30 and TRBJ2-5, is SQTIHQWPATLVQPVGSPLSLECTVEGTSNPNLYWYRQAAGRGLQLLFYSVGIGQISSEVPQNLSASRPQDRQFILSSKKLLLSDSGFYLCAWSRDSQETQYFGPGTRLLVL.

The rearrangement links TRBV29-1 to TRBJ2-5; D call uncertain. Germline CDR1 SQVTM, CDR2 ANQGSEA. V lost 4 bases and J lost 5, with 8 bases in between. This CDR3 spans 11 amino acids. The CDR3 region has the DNA TGCAGCGTTGCGGAAGGGGAGACCCAGTACTTC. Protein: CSVAEGETQYF.

V is TRBV28 and J is TRBJ2-5; TRBD2 agrees at 11 bases. Per the germline V gene, CDR1 is MDHEN and CDR2 is SYDVKM. CDR3 length: 16 residues. Trimming cost V 2 bases and J 4 bases; bases outside gene matches: 6. The CDR3: CASSLGLAGGSETQYF. The DNA for the CDR3 is TGTGCCAGCAGTTTAGGGCTAGCGGGAGGTTCAGAGACCCAGTACTTC.

The CDR3 DNA is TGTGCCAGCTCACCACCGGGAGGCTGGAGTTACAATGAGCAGTTCTTC. It translates to CASSPPGGWSYNEQFF. The chain uses TRBV18 and TRBJ2-1, with D perhaps TRBD2 (6 bases). The CDR3 loop spans 16 amino acids. V was trimmed by 0 bases and J by 4 bases, leaving 13 bases between them. The germline V gene has CDR1 KGHSH and CDR2 LQKENI.

The V call is TRBV6-1, the J call TRBJ1-1, with D uncertain. The length of the CDR3 is 15 residues. From germline, CDR1 is MNHNS and CDR2 SASEGT. Trimming pared 6 bases from V and 5 bases from J, leaving 19 bases between. Here the CDR3 reads CASSATSGPDTEAFF. The DNA of the CDR3 is TGTGCCAGCAGCGCGACGTCGGGTCCGGATACTGAAGCTTTCTTT.

V usage is TRBV6-2 or TRBV6-3 and J usage is TRBJ2-7; D gene unclear. The CDR3 totals 11 residues. V was trimmed by 5 bases and J by 3 bases, leaving 5 bases between them. The V gene's germline CDR1 is MNHEY and CDR2 SVGEGT. The CDR3 reads CASSGVYEQYF. CDR3 bases: TGTGCCAGCAGTGGAGTCTACGAGCAGTACTTC.

This chain joins TRBV4-3 and TRBJ1-2; D may be TRBD1 (6 bases). Trimming pared 1 base from V and 4 bases from J, leaving 13 bases between. CDR3 length: 15 amino acids. The germline V gene has CDR1 LGHNA and CDR2 YSLEER. CDR3 coding DNA: TGCGCCAGCAGCCAAGGAGGGGGGCTGAGCTATGGCTACACCTTC. It codes for CASSQGGGLSYGYTF.

V gene TRBV7-9 combines with J gene TRBJ2-5; 9 nucleotides match TRBD2. This CDR3 region has 15 residues. Germline V lookup: CDR1 SEHNR, CDR2 FQNEAQ (reference sequence). The J segment lost 2 bases and the V segment lost 6 bases, leaving 7 bases of the junction unmatched. The CDR3 here is CASSHRLAGQETQYF. CDR3 nucleotide sequence: TGTGCCAGCAGTCACCGGCTAGCGGGGCAAGAGACCCAGTACTTC. Variable domain in full (rest from reference TRBV7-9 and TRBJ2-5): DTGVSQNPRHKITKRGQNVTFRCDPISEHNRLYWYRQTLGQGPEFLTYFQNEAQLEKSRLLSDRFSAERPKGSFSTLEIQRTEQGDSAMYLCASSHRLAGQETQYFGPGTRLLVL.